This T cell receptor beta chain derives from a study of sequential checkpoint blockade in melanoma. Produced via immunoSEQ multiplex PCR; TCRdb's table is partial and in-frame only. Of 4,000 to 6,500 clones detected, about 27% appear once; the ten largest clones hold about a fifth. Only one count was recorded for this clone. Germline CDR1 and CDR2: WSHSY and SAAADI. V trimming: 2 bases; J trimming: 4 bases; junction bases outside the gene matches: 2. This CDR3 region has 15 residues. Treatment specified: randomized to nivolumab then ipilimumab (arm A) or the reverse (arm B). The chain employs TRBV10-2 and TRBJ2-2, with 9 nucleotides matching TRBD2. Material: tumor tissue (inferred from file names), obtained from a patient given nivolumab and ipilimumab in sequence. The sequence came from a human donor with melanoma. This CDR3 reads CASSELAGSTGELFF. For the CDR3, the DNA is TGCGCCAGCAGTGAGCTAGCGGGATCCACCGGGGAGCTGTTTTTT.